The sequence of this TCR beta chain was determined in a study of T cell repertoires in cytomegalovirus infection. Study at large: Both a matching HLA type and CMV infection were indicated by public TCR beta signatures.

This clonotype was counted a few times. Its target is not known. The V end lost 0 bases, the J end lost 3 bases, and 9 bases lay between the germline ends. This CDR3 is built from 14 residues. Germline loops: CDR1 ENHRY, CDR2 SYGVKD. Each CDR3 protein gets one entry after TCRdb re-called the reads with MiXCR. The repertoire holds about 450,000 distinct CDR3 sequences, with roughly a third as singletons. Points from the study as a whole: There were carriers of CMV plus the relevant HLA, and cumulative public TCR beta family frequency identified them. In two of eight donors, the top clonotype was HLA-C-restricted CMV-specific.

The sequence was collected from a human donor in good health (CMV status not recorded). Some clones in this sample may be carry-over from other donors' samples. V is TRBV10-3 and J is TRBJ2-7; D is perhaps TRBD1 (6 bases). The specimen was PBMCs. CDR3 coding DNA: TGTGCCATCAGTGAGTCGGGACACAACTACGAGCAGTACTTC. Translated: CAISESGHNYEQYF.